Each of the 18 T cell receptor beta chains below was sequenced from the same sample in a study of shared clonotypes between healthy human individuals. This table comes from immunoSEQ multiplex PCR, and its TCRdb copy is limited to in-frame clones, with some not included. The repertoire holds around 320,000 clones, over 75% seen once, with under 20% in the top ten. The sample was memory CD8+ T cells sorted from blood. The subset is: CD45RO+ cells pooled with CCR7-negative TemRA cells. The receptors derive from a man younger than 30 in good health.

The rearrangement joins TRBV4-3 to TRBJ2-3; 7 nucleotides line up with TRBD2. Germline CDR1 LGHNA, CDR2 YSLEER. The ends lost 2 bases at V and 3 bases at J; junction bases unmatched: 8. The CDR3 contains 16 residues. The CDR3: CASSQSLSGATDTQYF. The DNA for the CDR3 is TGCGCCAGCAGCCAATCCCTCAGCGGGGCTACAGATACGCAGTATTTT.

This chain connects TRBV7-9 to TRBJ1-1, with D unresolved. The CDR3 loop spans 11 amino acids. Per germline, CDR1 SEHNR and CDR2 FQNEAQ (reference sequence). Deletions cut 5 bases from V and 8 bases from J, with 9 bases between. The CDR3 protein is CASSNSPEAFF. CDR3 DNA sequence: TGTGCCAGCAGCAACAGTCCCGAAGCTTTCTTT. The whole variable domain, remainder taken from reference TRBV7-9 and TRBJ1-1, is DTGVSQNPRHKITKRGQNVTFRCDPISEHNRLYWYRQTLGQGPEFLTYFQNEAQLEKSRLLSDRFSAERPKGSFSTLEIQRTEQGDSAMYLCASSNSPEAFFGQGTRLTVV.

This sequence joins TRBV4-1 and TRBJ1-1, with D possibly matching TRBD1 (5 bases). CDR1 and CDR2 (germline): MGHRA, YSYEKL. The CDR3 has 14 amino acids. Trimming pared 1 base from V and 4 bases from J, leaving 10 bases between. The CDR3 sequence is CASSQGRTGTEAFF. CDR3 DNA: TGCGCCAGCAGCCAAGGGCGAACAGGCACTGAAGCTTTCTTT.

This clone was counted only a few times. The V call is TRBV5-6, the J call TRBJ2-7; maybe TRBD1 (6 bases). Germline-derived CDR1 and CDR2 are SGHDT and YYEEEE. Trimming stripped 4 bases from V and 2 bases from J, with 10 bases between. This CDR3 has 13 residues. CDR3 region: CASSPTGTYEQYF. In DNA, the CDR3 is TGTGCCAGCAGCCCTACAGGGACCTACGAGCAGTACTTC.

The V call is TRBV4-1, the J call TRBJ1-2; D might be TRBD1 (6 bases). Per the germline V gene, CDR1 is MGHRA and CDR2 is YSYEKL. With 0 bases removed from V and 0 bases from J, the gap between germline ends came to 17 bases. The length of the CDR3 is 18 residues. In nucleotides, the CDR3 is TGCGCCAGCAGCCAAGATTTTTTCAGGGCAGGGGCTAACTATGGCTACACCTTC. The encoded protein is CASSQDFFRAGANYGYTF.

The chain joins TRBV12-5 to TRBJ1-1; no clear D gene. This CDR3 has 15 residues. Between the trimmed V and J ends, which lost 0 bases and 1 base, there was a span of 9 bases. Per germline, CDR1 LGHNT and CDR2 FRNRAP. CDR3 in amino acids: CASGLVSDGNTEAFF. The CDR3 nucleotides are TGTGCTAGTGGTTTGGTCTCGGACGGGAACACTGAAGCTTTCTTT.

The chain uses TRBV6-5 and TRBJ2-1; a weak D match, TRBD2 (6 bases). In germline, CDR1 is MNHEY, CDR2 SVGAGI. The CDR3 has 13 amino acids. V lost 10 bases, J lost 6 bases, and 16 bases lay in between. The CDR3 region is CATAILAGNEQFF. DNA of the CDR3: TGTGCCACCGCGATACTAGCAGGCAATGAGCAGTTCTTC.

The chain recombines TRBV29-1 with TRBJ2-1; D may be TRBD1 (6 bases). Germline CDR1 is SQVTM and CDR2 is ANQGSEA. Trimming stripped 3 bases from V and 0 bases from J, with 9 bases between. The CDR3 spans 14 residues. CDR3 sequence reads: CSVDTGSSYNEQFF. The CDR3 region has the DNA TGCAGCGTTGATACAGGGAGCTCCTACAATGAGCAGTTCTTC.

This clone has more than one count but fewer than ten. The rearrangement uses TRBV4-2 and TRBJ2-3; the match to TRBD2 covers 9 bases. V gave up 0 bases and J gave up 2 bases; unmatched junction bases: 6. CDR1 and CDR2 (germline): LGHNA, YNFKEQ. The CDR3 runs 17 residues. CDR3 amino acids: CASSQDWRGGPTDTQYF. The CDR3 DNA sequence: TGTGCCAGCAGCCAAGATTGGCGGGGGGGCCCCACAGATACGCAGTATTTT.

This clone has just one count. This chain links TRBV4-1 with TRBJ2-2, with a tentative D call TRBD2 (5 bases). This CDR3 is 15 amino acids long. V was trimmed by 1 base and J by 6 bases, leaving 12 bases between them. Looked up from germline, CDR1 is MGHRA and CDR2 is YSYEKL. The CDR3 loop reads CASSQGPLVSGELFF. The DNA for the CDR3 is TGCGCCAGCAGCCAAGGCCCACTAGTATCCGGGGAGCTGTTTTTT.

V is TRBV4-2 and J is TRBJ2-7, with 9 bases lining up with TRBD1. The trim removed 4 bases at V and 3 bases at J, leaving 19 bases unmatched. Germline V gene lookup returns CDR1 LGHNA and CDR2 YNFKEQ. CDR3 size: 19 residues. The CDR3 region is CASSLEGGQGLPGGYEQYF. The DNA for the CDR3 is TGTGCCAGCAGCCTAGAGGGGGGACAGGGCCTCCCGGGGGGCTACGAGCAGTACTTC.

This chain links TRBV6-5 with TRBJ2-7; 9 bases align to TRBD2. Germline CDR1 reads MNHEY; CDR2 reads SVGAGI. The CDR3 runs to 16 residues. V was clipped by 0 bases and J by 3 bases; unmatched bases: 6. Here the CDR3 reads CASSYSPTSGGYEQYF. CDR3 sequence (DNA): TGTGCCAGCAGTTACTCCCCGACTAGCGGTGGCTACGAGCAGTACTTC.

The rearrangement uses TRBV29-1 and TRBJ2-7; D not resolved. In germline, CDR1 is SQVTM, CDR2 ANQGSEA. The CDR3 length is 14 residues. With 6 bases removed from V and 2 bases from J, the gap between germline ends came to 17 bases. The CDR3 is CSVQSRVSPYEQYF. In nucleotides, the CDR3 is TGCAGCGTGCAATCAAGGGTAAGCCCCTACGAGCAGTACTTC.

The CDR3 loop reads CASSWELLRSGNTIYF. The CDR3 coding sequence is TGTGCCAGCAGTTGGGAACTCTTGCGCTCTGGAAACACCATATATTTT. The chain recombines TRBV7-8 with TRBJ1-3; no clear D gene. The V end lost 6 bases, the J end lost 0 bases, and 15 bases lay between the germline ends. CDR1 and CDR2 (germline): SGHVS, FQNEAQ. This CDR3 comprises 16 residues. Together with reference TRBV7-8 and TRBJ1-3, the CDR3 gives the full variable domain: GAGVSQSPRYKVAKRGQDVALRCDPISGHVSLFWYQQALGQGPEFLTYFQNEAQLDKSGLPSDRFFAERPEGSVSTLKIQRTQQEDSAVYLCASSWELLRSGNTIYFGEGSWLTVV.

This chain links TRBV7-9 with TRBJ2-7, with D perhaps TRBD1 (5 bases). V lost 3 bases to trimming and J lost 3 bases, with 6 bases between them. The CDR3 sequence is 12 residues long. Germline CDR1 is SEHNR and CDR2 is FQNEAQ (reference sequence). CDR3 coding DNA: TGTGCCAGCAGCTTGGACAACTACGAGCAGTACTTC. Encoded protein: CASSLDNYEQYF. The full variable domain, its missing parts supplied by reference TRBV7-9 and TRBJ2-7, is DTGVSQNPRHKITKRGQNVTFRCDPISEHNRLYWYRQTLGQGPEFLTYFQNEAQLEKSRLLSDRFSAERPKGSFSTLEIQRTEQGDSAMYLCASSLDNYEQYFGPGTRLTVT.

In its sample, this clone was seen a few times. A much bigger clone sits one base away, suggesting this may be a read error. The J gene is TRBJ1-2, the V gene TRBV7-9; D is perhaps TRBD1 (6 bases). This CDR3 spans 11 amino acids. CDR1 SEHNR and CDR2 FQNEAQ come from the germline V gene (reference sequence). The V end lost 6 bases, the J end lost 5 bases, and 7 bases lay between the germline ends. The DNA for the CDR3 is TGTGCCAGCAGTACAGGGTATGGCTACACCTTC. As protein: CASSTGYGYTF.

The chain is built from TRBV6-1 and TRBJ2-7; D may be TRBD2 (5 bases). CDR1 is MNHNS and CDR2 is SASEGT in the germline V gene. V dropped 4 bases and J dropped 4 bases, with 17 bases sitting between them. The CDR3 has 15 amino acids. CDR3 sequence: CASSAYIPRAYEQYF. CDR3 sequence (DNA): TGTGCCAGCAGTGCTTACATCCCGAGGGCTTACGAGCAGTACTTC.

The chain recombines TRBV13 with TRBJ2-7; 12 bases align to TRBD1. Germline V gene data show CDR1 as PRHDT and CDR2 as FYEKMQ (reference sequence). CDR3 length: 13 residues. J lost 6 bases, V lost 5 bases, and 2 bases had no gene match. The CDR3 spells CASSVGQGAEQYF. For the CDR3, the DNA is TGTGCCAGCAGCGTGGGACAGGGGGCCGAGCAGTACTTC.